This TCR beta chain was sequenced for a study of cytomegalovirus exposure and HLA in healthy donors. Note on this clone: The antigen is not known.

Study-wide findings and caveats: The authors assumed roughly uniform sequencing depth across donors for presence/absence analyses.

Use of 60 Vbeta and 13 Jbeta primers characterized the PCR. Sequencing was performed with immunoSEQ multiplex PCR; in TCRdb, only in-frame clones are kept and a portion is missing. The repertoire has roughly 190,000 clones, approximately 84% of them found once; the top ten carry 2.9%. This CDR3 is built from 13 residues. Germline V gene lookup returns CDR1 SGHRS and CDR2 YFSETQ. The genes are TRBV5-1 and TRBJ2-5, with 7 bases that match TRBD1. The J call may be mistaken, given a closer DNA end match to TRBJ2-7. This receptor was taken from a female donor in good health and CMV-seronegative. Input material: PBMCs. The CDR3 reads CASTQTGRYEQYF. The CDR3 nucleotides are TGCGCCAGCACCCAGACAGGGCGCTACGAGCAGTACTTC.